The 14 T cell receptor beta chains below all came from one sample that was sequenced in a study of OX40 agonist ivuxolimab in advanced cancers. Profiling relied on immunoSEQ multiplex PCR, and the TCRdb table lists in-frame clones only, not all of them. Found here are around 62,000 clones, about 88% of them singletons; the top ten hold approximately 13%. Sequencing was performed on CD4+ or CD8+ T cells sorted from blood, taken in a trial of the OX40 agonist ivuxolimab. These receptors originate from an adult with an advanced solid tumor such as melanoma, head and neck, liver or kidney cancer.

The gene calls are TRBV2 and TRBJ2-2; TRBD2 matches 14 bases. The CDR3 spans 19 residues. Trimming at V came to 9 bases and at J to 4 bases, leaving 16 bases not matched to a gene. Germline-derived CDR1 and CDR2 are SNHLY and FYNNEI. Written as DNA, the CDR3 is TGTGCCAGACGCTTAACGACTAGCGGGAGGGCCGACGGCACCGGGGAGCTGTTTTTT. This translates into CARRLTTSGRADGTGELFF.

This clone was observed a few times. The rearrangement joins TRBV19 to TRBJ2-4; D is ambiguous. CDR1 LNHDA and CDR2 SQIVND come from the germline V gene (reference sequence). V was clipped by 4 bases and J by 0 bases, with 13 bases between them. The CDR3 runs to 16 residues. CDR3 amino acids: CASSTLKGLAKNIQYF. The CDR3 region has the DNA TGTGCCAGTAGTACCCTGAAAGGGCTAGCCAAAAACATTCAGTACTTC.

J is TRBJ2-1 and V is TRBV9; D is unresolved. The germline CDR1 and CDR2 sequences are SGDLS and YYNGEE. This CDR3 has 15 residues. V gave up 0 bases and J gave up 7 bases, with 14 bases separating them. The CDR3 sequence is CASSVAEAYWNEQFF. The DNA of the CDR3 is TGTGCCAGCAGCGTAGCTGAGGCCTATTGGAATGAGCAGTTCTTC.

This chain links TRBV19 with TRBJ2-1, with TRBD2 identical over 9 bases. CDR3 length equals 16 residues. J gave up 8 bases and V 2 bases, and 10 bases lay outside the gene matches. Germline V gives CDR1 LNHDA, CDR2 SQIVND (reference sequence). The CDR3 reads CASSIRGGLAIDEQFF. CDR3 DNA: TGTGCCAGTAGTATACGAGGCGGACTAGCGATCGATGAGCAGTTCTTC.

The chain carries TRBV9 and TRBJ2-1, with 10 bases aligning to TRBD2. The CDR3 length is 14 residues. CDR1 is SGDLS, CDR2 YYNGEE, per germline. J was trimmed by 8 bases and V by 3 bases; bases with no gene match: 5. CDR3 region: CASSGAGGGYEQFF. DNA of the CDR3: TGTGCCAGCAGCGGAGCGGGAGGGGGCTATGAGCAGTTCTTC.

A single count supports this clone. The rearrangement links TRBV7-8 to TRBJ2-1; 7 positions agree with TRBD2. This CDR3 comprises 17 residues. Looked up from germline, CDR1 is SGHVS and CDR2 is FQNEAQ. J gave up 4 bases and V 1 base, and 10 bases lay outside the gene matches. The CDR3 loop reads CASSLEAGTTGYNEQFF. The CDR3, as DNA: TGTGCCAGCAGCTTAGAGGCGGGGACTACCGGTTACAATGAGCAGTTCTTC.

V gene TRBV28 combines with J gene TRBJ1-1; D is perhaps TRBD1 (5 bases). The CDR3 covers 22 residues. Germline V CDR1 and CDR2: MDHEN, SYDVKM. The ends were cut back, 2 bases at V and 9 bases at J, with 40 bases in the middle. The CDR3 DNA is TGTGCCAGCAGTTTACGCCGAAGTCCGGACGTATCGGGGCCTGCCTTTGGGGGAAAAGCTTTCTTT. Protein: CASSLRRSPDVSGPAFGGKAFF.

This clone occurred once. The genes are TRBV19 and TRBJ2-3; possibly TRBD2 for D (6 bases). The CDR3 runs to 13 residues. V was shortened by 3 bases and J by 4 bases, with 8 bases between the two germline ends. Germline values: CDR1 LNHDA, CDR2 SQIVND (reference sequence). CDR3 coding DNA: TGTGCCAGTAGTATTGGAGGGGCAGATACGCAGTATTTT. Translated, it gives CASSIGGADTQYF.

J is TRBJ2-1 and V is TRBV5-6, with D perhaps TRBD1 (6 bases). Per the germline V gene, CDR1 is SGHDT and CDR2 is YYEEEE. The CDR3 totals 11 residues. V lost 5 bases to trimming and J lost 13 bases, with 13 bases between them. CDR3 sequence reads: CASSIHRVQFF. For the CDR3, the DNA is TGTGCCAGCAGTATACACAGGGTACAGTTCTTC.

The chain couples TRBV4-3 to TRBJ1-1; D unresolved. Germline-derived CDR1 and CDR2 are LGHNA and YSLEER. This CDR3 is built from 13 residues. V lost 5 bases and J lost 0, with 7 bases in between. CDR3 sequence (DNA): TGCGCCAGCAGCTTTACTATGAACACTGAAGCTTTCTTT. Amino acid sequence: CASSFTMNTEAFF.

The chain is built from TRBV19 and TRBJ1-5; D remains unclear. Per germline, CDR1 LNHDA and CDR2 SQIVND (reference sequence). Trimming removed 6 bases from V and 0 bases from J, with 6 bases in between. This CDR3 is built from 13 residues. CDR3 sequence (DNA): TGTGCCAGTAGGGAGCGTAGCAATCAGCCCCAGCATTTT. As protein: CASRERSNQPQHF.

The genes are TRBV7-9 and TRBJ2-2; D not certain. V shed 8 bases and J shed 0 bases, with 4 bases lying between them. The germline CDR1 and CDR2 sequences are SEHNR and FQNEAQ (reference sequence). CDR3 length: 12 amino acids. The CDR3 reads CASGPNTGELFF. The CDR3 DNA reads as TGTGCCAGCGGCCCGAACACCGGGGAGCTGTTTTTT.

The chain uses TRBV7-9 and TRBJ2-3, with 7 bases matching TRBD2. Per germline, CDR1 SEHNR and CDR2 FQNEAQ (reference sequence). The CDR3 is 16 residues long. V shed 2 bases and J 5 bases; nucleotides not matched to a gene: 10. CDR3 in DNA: TGTGCCAGCAGCTTACTAGCGGAGGAGGAGGTAGATACGCAGTATTTT. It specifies CASSLLAEEEVDTQYF.

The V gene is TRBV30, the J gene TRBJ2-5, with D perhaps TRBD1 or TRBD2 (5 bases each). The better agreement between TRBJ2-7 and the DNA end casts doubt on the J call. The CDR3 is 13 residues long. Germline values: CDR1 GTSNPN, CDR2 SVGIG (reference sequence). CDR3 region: CAWSVGTSYEQYF. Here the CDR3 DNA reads TGTGCCTGGAGTGTCGGGACCTCCTACGAGCAGTACTTC.